The present TCR beta chain was sequenced within a study of shared clonotypes between healthy human individuals. Turning to the study itself: A donor's plate count was three for CD4 naive and three for CD4 memory; CD8 naive had two and CD8 memory one. Overall study results and limits: Around 4.7% was the fraction of naive CD4 clonotypes found shared across four donors.

Turning to this clone: The antigen is unknown. Additional DNA sequences in this sample encode the identical CDR3.

It was across several immunoSEQ plates that each subset's genomic DNA was evenly split. Sorted subsets were amplified in replicate PCRs using around 220 ng DNA, 30,000 to 35,000 T cell genomes. TCRdb's copy holds only in-frame clones and misses some; the assay was immunoSEQ multiplex PCR. This sample has approximately 2.1 million clones; over 85% occur once, and the top ten carry about 0.37%. The receptor comes from a man aged 18 to 29 in good health. Some clones in this sample may be carry-over from other donors' samples. Sequenced input: naive CD4+ T cells from PBMCs. Subset given: CD45RA+ positively selected.

The CDR3, as DNA: TGTGCCAGCAGCCCACCCACCGGGGAGCTGTTTTTT. It codes for CASSPPTGELFF. The genes are TRBV7-3 and TRBJ2-2; D not certain. Trimming removed 5 bases at V and 4 bases at J, with 5 bases between. Germline CDR1 reads SGHTA; CDR2 reads FQGTGA. The CDR3 is made up of 12 amino acids.